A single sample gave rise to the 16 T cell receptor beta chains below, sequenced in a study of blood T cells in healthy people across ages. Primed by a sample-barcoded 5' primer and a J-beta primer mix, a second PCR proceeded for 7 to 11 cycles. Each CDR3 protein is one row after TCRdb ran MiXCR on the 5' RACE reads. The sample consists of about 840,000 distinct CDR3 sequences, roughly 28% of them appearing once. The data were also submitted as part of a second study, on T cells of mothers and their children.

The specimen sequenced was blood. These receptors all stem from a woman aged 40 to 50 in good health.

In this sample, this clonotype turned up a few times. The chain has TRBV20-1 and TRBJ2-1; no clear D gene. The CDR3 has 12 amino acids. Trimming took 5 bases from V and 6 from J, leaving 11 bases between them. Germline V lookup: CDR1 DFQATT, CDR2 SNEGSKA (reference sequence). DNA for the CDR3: TGCAGTGCTGGCACAGTCCCCAATGAGCAGTTCTTC. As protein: CSAGTVPNEQFF.

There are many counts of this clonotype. CDR3 in amino acids: CASSFGGGTDTQYF. The CDR3 coding sequence is TGTGCCAGCAGTTTCGGGGGGGGCACAGATACGCAGTATTTT. V is TRBV12-3 or TRBV12-4 and J is TRBJ2-3, with 8 bases that match TRBD2. Trimming removed 3 bases from V and 1 base from J; junction bases left unmatched: 0. The CDR3 contains 14 residues.

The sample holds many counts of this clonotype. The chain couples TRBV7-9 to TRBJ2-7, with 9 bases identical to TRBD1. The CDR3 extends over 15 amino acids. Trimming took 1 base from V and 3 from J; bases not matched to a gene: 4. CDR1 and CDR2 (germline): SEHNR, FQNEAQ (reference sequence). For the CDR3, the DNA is TGTGCCAGCAGCTTAGTCCGGGACAGGGTCTACGAGCAGTACTTC. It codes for CASSLVRDRVYEQYF.

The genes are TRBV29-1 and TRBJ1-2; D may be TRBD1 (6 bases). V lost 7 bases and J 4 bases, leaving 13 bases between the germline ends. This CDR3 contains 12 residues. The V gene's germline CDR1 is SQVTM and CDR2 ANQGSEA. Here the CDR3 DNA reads TGCAGCGCCGCTACAGGGCGCTATGGCTACACCTTC. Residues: CSAATGRYGYTF.

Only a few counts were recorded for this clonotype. CDR3 loop: CASRWTSGGAGDTQYF. CDR3 in DNA: TGTGCCAGCAGGTGGACTAGCGGGGGGGCCGGAGATACGCAGTATTTT. V gene TRBV7-2 combines with J gene TRBJ2-3; 15 nucleotides line up with TRBD2. CDR1 is SGHTA, CDR2 FQGNSA, per germline. This CDR3 has 16 residues. V shed 6 bases and J 5 bases; nucleotides not matched to a gene: 6.

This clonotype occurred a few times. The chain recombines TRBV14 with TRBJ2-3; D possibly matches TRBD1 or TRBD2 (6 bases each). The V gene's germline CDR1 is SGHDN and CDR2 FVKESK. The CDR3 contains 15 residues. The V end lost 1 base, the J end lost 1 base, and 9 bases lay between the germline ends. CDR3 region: CASSQVRGGTDTQYF. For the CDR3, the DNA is TGTGCCAGCAGCCAAGTTAGGGGGGGCACAGATACGCAGTATTTT.

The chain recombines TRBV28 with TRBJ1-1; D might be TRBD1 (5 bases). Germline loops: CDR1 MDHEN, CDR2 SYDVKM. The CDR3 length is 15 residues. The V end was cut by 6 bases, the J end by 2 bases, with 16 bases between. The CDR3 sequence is CASRGPGRVNTEAFF. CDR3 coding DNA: TGTGCCAGCAGGGGGCCCGGCAGGGTCAACACTGAAGCTTTCTTT. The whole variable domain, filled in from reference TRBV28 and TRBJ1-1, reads DVKVTQSSRYLVKRTGEKVFLECVQDMDHENMFWYRQDPGLGLRLIYFSYDVKMKEKGDIPEGYSVSREKKERFSLILESASTNQTSMYLCASRGPGRVNTEAFFGQGTRLTVV.

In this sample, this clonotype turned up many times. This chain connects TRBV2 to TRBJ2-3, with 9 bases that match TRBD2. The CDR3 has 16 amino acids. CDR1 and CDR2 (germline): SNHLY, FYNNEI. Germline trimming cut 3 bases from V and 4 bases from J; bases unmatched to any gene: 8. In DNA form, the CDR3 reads TGTGCCAGCAGTGATGTTACTAGCGGGTTCGCAGATACGCAGTATTTT. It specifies CASSDVTSGFADTQYF. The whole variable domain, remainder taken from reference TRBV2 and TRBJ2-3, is EPEVTQTPSHQVTQMGQEVILRCVPISNHLYFYWYRQILGQKVEFLVSFYNNEISEKSEIFDDQFSVERPDGSNFTLKIRSTKLEDSAMYFCASSDVTSGFADTQYFGPGTRLTVL.

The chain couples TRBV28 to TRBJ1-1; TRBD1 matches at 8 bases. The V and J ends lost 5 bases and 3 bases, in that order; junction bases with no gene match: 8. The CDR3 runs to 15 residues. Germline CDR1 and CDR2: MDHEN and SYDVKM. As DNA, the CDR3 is TGTGCCAGCAGTCTCCAGACAGGGGTGTACACTGAAGCTTTCTTT. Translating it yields CASSLQTGVYTEAFF.

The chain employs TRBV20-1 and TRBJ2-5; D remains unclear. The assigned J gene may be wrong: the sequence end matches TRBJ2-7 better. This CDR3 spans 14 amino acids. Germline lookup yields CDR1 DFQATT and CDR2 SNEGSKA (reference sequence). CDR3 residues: CSASRNPIDCEQYF. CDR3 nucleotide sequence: TGCAGTGCTAGCAGGAACCCAATCGACTGCGAGCAGTACTTC.

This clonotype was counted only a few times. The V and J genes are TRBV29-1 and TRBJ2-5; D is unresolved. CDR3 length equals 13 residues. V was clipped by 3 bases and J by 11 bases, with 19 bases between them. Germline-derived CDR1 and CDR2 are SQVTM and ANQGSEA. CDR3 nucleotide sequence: TGCAGCGTTGATCGGCAGTTCTACAATGAGCAGTACTTC. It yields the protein CSVDRQFYNEQYF. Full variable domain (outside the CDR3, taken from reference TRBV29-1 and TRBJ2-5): SAVISQKPSRDICQRGTSLTIQCQVDSQVTMMFWYRQQPGQSLTLIATANQGSEATYESGFVIDKFPISRPNLTFSTLTVSNMSPEDSSIYLCSVDRQFYNEQYFGPGTRLLVL.

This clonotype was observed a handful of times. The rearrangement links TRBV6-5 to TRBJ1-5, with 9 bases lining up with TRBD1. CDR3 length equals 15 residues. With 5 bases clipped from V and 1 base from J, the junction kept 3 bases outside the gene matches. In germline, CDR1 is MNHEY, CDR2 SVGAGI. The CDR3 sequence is CASSQTGGSNQPQHF. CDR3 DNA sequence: TGTGCCAGCAGTCAGACAGGGGGAAGCAATCAGCCCCAGCATTTT.

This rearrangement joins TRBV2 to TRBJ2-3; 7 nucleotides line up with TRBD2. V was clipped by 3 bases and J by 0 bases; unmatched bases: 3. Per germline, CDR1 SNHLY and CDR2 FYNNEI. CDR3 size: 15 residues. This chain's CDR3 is CASSDWRESTDTQYF. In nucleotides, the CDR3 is TGTGCCAGCAGTGATTGGCGGGAGAGCACAGATACGCAGTATTTT. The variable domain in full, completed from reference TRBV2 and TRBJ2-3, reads EPEVTQTPSHQVTQMGQEVILRCVPISNHLYFYWYRQILGQKVEFLVSFYNNEISEKSEIFDDQFSVERPDGSNFTLKIRSTKLEDSAMYFCASSDWRESTDTQYFGPGTRLTVL.

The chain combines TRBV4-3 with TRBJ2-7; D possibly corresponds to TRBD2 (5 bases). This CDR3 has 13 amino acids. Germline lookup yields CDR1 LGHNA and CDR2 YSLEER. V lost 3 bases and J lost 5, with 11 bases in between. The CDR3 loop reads CASSHRTRDEQYF. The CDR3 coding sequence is TGCGCCAGCAGCCACCGTACTAGGGACGAGCAGTACTTC.

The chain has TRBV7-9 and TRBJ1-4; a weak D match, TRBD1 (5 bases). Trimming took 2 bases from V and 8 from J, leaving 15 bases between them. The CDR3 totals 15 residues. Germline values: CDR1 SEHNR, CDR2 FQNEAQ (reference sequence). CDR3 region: CASSLRGRGEEKLFF. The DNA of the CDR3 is TGTGCCAGCAGCTTAAGAGGGAGGGGAGAGGAAAAACTGTTTTTT.

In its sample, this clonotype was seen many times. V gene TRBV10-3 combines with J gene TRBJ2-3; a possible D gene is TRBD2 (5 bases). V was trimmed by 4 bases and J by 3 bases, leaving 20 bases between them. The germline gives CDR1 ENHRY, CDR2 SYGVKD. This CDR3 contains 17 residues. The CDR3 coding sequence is TGTGCCATCAGTGGGATAGACTACTCCCTGAGGACAGATACGCAGTATTTT. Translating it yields CAISGIDYSLRTDTQYF.